This T cell receptor (beta chain) was recovered during a study of shared clonotypes between healthy human individuals. Study results and limitations: Investigators collected only blood, and repertoires in tissues likely differ.

Here immunoSEQ multiplex PCR was the method, and the copy in TCRdb shows in-frame clones only, minus some. The data contain more than 2 million clones, about 95% of them singletons. This clone has just one count. Its target is not known. Naive-designated CD8 cells lacked CD45RO, were positively enriched for CCR7, and omitted terminally differentiated effector memory CD45RA+ cells. Sequencing was carried out using naive CD8+ T cells sorted from blood. The TCR originated in a man aged 18 to 30 in good health.

This CDR3 reads CASSLDLGSPDTQYF. DNA for the CDR3: TGTGCCAGCAGCTTAGATCTGGGATCGCCAGATACGCAGTATTTT. This chain uses TRBV7-3 with TRBJ2-3; no reliable D call. V was cut by 2 bases and J by 4 bases, with 13 bases left in between. Germline lookup yields CDR1 SGHTA and CDR2 FQGTGA. CDR3 length: 15 amino acids.